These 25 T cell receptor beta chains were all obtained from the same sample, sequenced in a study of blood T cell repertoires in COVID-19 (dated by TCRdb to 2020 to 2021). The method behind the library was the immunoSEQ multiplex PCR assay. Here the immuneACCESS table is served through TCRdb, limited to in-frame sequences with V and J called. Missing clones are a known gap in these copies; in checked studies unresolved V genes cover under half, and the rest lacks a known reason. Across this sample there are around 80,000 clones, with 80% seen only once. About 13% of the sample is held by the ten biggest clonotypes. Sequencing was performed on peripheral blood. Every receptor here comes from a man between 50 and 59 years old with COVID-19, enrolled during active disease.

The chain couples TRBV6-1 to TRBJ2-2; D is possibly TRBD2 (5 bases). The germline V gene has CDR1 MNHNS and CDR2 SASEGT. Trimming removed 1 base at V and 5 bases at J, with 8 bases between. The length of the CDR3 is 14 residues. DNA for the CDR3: TGTGCCAGCAGTGAAGAGGGAGCTACCGGGGAGCTGTTTTTT. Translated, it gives CASSEEGATGELFF.

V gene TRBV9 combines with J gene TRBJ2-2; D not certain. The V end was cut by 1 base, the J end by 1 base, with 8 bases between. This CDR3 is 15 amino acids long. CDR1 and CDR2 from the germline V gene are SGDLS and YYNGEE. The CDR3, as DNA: TGTGCCAGCAGCGTAAAACCGGGGAACACCGGGGAGCTGTTTTTT. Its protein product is CASSVKPGNTGELFF.

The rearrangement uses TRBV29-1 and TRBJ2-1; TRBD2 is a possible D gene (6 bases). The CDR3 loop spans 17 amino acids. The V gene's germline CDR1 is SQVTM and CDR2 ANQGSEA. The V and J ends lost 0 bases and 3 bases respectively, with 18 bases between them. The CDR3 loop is CSVEDQGPGVGYNEQFF. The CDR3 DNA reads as TGCAGCGTTGAAGATCAAGGTCCGGGGGTAGGCTACAATGAGCAGTTCTTC.

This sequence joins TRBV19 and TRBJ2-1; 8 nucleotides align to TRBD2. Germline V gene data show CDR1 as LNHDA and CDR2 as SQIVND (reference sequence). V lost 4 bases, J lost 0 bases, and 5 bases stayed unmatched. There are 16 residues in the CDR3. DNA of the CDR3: TGTGCCAGTAGTAACCCGGGACTAGGCTCCTACAATGAGCAGTTCTTC. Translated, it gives CASSNPGLGSYNEQFF.

The CDR3 DNA sequence: TGCGCCAGCAGCCAAGATCGGAGTGGCTCTCCAGGGGAGCAGTACTTC. As protein: CASSQDRSGSPGEQYF. The J gene is TRBJ2-7, the V gene TRBV4-1; possible D gene TRBD1, 5 bases. V lost 0 bases and J 7 bases, leaving 19 bases between the germline ends. The CDR3 is 16 residues long. Germline V gene data show CDR1 as MGHRA and CDR2 as YSYEKL.

The CDR3 nucleotides read TGTGCCAGCAGCAACGGACAGGAACTCTCCTACGAGCAGTACTTC. The encoded protein is CASSNGQELSYEQYF. The gene calls are TRBV9 and TRBJ2-7; the match to TRBD1 covers 7 bases. CDR3 length equals 15 residues. Germline V gene data show CDR1 as SGDLS and CDR2 as YYNGEE. Trimming took 4 bases from V and 0 from J; bases not matched to a gene: 7.

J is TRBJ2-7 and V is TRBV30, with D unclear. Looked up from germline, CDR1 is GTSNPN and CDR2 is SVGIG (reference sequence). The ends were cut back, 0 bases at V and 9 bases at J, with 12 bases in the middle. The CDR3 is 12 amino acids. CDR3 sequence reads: CAWSVLQTRQYF. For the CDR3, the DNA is TGTGCCTGGAGTGTTTTGCAAACCAGGCAGTACTTC. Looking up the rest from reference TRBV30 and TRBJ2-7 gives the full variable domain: SQTIHQWPATLVQPVGSPLSLECTVEGTSNPNLYWYRQAAGRGLQLLFYSVGIGQISSEVPQNLSASRPQDRQFILSSKKLLLSDSGFYLCAWSVLQTRQYFGPGTRLTVT.

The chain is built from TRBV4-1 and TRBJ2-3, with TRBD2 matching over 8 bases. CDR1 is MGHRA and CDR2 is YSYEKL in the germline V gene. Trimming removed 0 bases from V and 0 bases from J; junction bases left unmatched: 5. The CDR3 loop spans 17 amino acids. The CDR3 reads CASSQEVTSGSTDTQYF. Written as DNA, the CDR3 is TGCGCCAGCAGCCAAGAGGTCACTAGCGGAAGCACAGATACGCAGTATTTT.

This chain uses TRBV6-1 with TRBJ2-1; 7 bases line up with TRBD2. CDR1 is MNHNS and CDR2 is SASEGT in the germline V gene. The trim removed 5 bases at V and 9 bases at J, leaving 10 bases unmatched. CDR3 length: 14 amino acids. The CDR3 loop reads CASSTPGTNSEQFF. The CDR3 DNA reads TGTGCCAGCAGTACCCCCGGGACTAATAGTGAGCAGTTCTTC.

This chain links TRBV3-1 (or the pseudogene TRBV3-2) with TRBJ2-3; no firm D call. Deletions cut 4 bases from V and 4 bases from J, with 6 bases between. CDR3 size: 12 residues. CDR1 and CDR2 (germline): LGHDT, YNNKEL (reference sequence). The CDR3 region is CASSLNPDTQYF. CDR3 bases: TGTGCCAGCAGCCTAAATCCAGATACGCAGTATTTT.

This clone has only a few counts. CDR3 in amino acids: CAWSVSGATGNTIYF. CDR3 DNA sequence: TGTGCCTGGAGTGTGAGCGGGGCGACTGGAAACACCATATATTTT. J is TRBJ1-3 and V is TRBV30, with TRBD1 as a possible D gene (5 bases). V dropped 0 bases and J dropped 2 bases, with 11 bases sitting between them. The CDR3 is 15 residues long. Germline values: CDR1 GTSNPN, CDR2 SVGIG (reference sequence).

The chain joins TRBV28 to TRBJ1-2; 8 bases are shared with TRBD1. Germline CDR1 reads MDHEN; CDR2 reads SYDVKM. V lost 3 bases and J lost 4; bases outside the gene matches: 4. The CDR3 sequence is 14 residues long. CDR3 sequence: CASSFGGQGYGYTF. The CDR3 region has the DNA TGTGCCAGCAGTTTTGGCGGACAGGGCTATGGCTACACCTTC.

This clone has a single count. The CDR3: CASSPHPGGRGTDTQYF. Here the CDR3 DNA reads TGCGCCAGCAGCCCTCACCCCGGGGGGAGGGGCACAGATACGCAGTATTTT. This rearrangement joins TRBV4-1 to TRBJ2-3; 7 bases align to TRBD2. The CDR3 totals 17 residues. Germline lookup yields CDR1 MGHRA and CDR2 YSYEKL. The junction had 11 bases not matched to a gene; V was cut back by 4 bases and J by 1 base.

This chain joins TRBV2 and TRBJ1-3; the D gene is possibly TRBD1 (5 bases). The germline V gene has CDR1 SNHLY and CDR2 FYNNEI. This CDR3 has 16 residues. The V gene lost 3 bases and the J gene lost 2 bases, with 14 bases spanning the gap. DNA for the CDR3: TGTGCCAGCAGTGAGCTAAGGGGAGGAACTGGAAACACCATATATTTT. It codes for CASSELRGGTGNTIYF.

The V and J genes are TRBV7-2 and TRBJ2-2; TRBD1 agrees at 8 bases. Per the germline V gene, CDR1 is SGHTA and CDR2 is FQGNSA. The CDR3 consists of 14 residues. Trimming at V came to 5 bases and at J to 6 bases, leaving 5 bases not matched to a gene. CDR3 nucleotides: TGTGCCAGCAGCATAAACAGGGGGGCCGGGGAGCTGTTTTTT. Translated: CASSINRGAGELFF.

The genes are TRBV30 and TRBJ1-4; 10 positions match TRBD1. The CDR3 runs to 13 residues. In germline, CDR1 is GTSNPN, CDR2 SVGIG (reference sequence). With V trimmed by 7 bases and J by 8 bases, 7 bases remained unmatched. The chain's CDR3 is CALTGGGREKLFF. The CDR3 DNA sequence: TGTGCCTTGACAGGGGGCGGACGAGAAAAACTGTTTTTT.

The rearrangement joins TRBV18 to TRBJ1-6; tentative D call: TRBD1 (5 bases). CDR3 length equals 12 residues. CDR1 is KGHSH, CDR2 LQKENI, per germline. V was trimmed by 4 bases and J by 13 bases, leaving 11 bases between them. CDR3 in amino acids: CASSQQVAPLHF. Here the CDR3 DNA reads TGTGCCAGCTCACAACAGGTCGCCCCCCTCCACTTT.

This CDR3 reads CAISVSGQGYEQYF. The CDR3 DNA reads TGTGCCATCAGTGTTTCGGGACAGGGCTACGAGCAGTACTTC. The rearrangement uses TRBV10-3 and TRBJ2-7, with 9 positions matching TRBD1. Looked up from germline, CDR1 is ENHRY and CDR2 is SYGVKD. The CDR3 length is 14 residues. Germline trimming cut 4 bases from V and 3 bases from J; bases unmatched to any gene: 4.

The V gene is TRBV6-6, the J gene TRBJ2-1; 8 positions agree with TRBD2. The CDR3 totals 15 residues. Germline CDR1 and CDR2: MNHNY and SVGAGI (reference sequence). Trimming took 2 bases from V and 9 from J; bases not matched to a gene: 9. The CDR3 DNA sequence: TGTGCCAGCAGTTACGGGGCGGGAGGATTTAGTGAGCAGTTCTTC. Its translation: CASSYGAGGFSEQFF.

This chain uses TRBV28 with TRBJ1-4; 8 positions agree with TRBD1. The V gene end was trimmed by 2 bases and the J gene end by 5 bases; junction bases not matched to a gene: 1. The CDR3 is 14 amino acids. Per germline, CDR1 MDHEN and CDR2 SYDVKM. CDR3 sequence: CASSLQGANEKLFF. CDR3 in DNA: TGTGCCAGCAGTTTACAGGGGGCGAATGAAAAACTGTTTTTT.

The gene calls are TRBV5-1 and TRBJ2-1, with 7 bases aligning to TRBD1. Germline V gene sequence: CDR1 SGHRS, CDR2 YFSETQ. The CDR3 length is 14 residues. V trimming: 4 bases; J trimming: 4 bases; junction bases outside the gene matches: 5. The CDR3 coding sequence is TGCGCCAGCAGCCAGGGGACAGAATACAATGAGCAGTTCTTC. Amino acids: CASSQGTEYNEQFF. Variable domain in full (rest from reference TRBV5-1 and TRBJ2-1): KAGVTQTPRYLIKTRGQQVTLSCSPISGHRSVSWYQQTPGQGLQFLFEYFSETQRNKGNFPGRFSGRQFSNSRSEMNVSTLELGDSALYLCASSQGTEYNEQFFGPGTRLTVL.

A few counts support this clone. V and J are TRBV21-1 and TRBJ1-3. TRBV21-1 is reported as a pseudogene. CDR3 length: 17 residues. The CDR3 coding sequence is TGTGCCAGCAGCAAACCCCGGACGGGGAGCTCTGGAAACACCATATATTTT. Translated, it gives CASSKPRTGSSGNTIYF.

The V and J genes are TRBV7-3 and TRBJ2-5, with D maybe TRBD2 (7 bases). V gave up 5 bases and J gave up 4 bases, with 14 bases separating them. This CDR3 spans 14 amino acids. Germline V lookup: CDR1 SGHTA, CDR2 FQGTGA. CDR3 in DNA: TGTGCCAGCAGCCCAACGGGGGGCTCAGAGACCCAGTACTTC. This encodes CASSPTGGSETQYF.

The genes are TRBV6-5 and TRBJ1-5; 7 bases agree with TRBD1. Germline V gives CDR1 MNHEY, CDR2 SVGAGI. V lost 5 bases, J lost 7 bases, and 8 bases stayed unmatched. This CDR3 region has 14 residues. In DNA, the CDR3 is TGTGCCAGCAGTCTCGAGACAGGGTTGCAGCCCCAGCATTTT. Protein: CASSLETGLQPQHF.

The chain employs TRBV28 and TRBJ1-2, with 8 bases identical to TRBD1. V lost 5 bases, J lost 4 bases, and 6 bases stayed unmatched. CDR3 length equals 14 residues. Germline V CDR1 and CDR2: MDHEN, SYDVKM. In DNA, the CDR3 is TGTGCCAGCAGTGTCGGGACAGGCGTCTATGGCTACACCTTC. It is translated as CASSVGTGVYGYTF.